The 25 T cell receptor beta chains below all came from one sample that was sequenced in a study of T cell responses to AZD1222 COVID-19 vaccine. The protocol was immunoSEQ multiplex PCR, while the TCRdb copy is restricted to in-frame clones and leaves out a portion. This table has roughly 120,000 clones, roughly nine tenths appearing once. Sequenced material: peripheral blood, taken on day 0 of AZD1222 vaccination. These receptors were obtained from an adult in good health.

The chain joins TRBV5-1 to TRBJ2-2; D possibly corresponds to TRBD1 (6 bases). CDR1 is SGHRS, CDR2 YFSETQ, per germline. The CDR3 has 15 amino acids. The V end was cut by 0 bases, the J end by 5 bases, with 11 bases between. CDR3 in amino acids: CASSLGGGSTGELFF. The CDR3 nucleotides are TGCGCCAGCAGCTTGGGTGGGGGCTCGACCGGGGAGCTGTTTTTT. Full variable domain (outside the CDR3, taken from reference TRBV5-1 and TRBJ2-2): KAGVTQTPRYLIKTRGQQVTLSCSPISGHRSVSWYQQTPGQGLQFLFEYFSETQRNKGNFPGRFSGRQFSNSRSEMNVSTLELGDSALYLCASSLGGGSTGELFFGEGSRLTVL.

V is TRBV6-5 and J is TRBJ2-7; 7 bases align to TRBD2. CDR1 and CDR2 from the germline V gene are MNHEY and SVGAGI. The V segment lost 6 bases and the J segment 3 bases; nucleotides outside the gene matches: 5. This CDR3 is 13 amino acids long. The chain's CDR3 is CASRLAKNYEQYF. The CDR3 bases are TGTGCCAGCAGACTAGCGAAAAACTACGAGCAGTACTTC.

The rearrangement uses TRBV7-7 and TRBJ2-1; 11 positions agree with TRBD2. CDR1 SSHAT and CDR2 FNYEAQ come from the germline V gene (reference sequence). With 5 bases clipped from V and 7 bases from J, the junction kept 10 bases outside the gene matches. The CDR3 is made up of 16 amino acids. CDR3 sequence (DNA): TGTGCCAGCAGCCAGCTTAGCGGGGGGGCCAATAATGAGCAGTTCTTC. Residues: CASSQLSGGANNEQFF.

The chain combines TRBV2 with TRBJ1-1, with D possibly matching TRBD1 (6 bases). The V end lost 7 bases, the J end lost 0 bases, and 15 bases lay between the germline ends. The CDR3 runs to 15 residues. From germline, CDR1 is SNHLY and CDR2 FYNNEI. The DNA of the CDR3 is TGTGCCAGCACCACGGGACAAACTATGAACACTGAAGCTTTCTTT. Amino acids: CASTTGQTMNTEAFF.

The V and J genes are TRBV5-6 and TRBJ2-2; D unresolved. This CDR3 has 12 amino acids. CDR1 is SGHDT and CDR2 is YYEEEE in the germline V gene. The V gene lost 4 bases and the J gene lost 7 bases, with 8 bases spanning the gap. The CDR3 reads CASSPGHGELFF. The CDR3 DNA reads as TGTGCCAGCAGCCCCGGGCACGGGGAGCTGTTTTTT.

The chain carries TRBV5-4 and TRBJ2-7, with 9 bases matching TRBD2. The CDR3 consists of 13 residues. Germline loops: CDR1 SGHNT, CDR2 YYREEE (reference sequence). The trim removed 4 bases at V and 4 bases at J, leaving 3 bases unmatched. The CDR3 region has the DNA TGTGCCAGCAGCATCACTAGCGGGTACGAGCAGTACTTC. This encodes CASSITSGYEQYF.

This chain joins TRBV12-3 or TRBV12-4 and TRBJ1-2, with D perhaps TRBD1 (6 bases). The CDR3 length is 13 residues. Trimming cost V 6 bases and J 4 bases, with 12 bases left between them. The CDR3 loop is CASRSDRIYGYTF. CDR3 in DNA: TGTGCCAGCAGATCAGACAGGATCTATGGCTACACCTTC.

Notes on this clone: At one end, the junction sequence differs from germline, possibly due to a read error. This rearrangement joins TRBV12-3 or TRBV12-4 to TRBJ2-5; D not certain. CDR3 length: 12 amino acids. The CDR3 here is CASSFAVETPNF. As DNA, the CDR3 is TGTGCCAGCAGTTTCGCCGTAGAAACCCCTAACTTC.

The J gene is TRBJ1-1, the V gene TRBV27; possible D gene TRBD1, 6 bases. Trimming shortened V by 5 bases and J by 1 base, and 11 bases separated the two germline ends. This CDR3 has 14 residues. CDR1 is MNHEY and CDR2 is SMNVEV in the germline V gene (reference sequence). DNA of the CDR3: TGTGCCAGCAGTATAAACAGGGAGAACACTGAAGCTTTCTTT. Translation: CASSINRENTEAFF.

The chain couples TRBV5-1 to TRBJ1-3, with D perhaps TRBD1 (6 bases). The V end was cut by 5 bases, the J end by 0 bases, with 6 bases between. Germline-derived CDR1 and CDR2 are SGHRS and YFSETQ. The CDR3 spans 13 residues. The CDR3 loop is CASRDSSGNTIYF. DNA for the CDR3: TGCGCCAGCAGGGACAGCTCTGGAAACACCATATATTTT.

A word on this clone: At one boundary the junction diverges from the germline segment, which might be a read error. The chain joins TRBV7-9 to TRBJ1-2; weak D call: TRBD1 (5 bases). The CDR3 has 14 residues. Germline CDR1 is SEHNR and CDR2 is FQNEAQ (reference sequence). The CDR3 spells CANSPPTVNYGYTF. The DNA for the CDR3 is TGTGCCAACAGCCCCCCGACAGTAAACTATGGCTACACCTTC.

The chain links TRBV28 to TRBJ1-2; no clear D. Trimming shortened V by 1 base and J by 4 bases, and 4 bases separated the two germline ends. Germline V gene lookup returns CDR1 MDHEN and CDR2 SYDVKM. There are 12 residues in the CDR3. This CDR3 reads CASSLSLYGYTF. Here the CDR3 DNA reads TGTGCCAGCAGTTTATCCCTCTATGGCTACACCTTC.

The CDR3 sequence: CASSSRTSKWGEQFF. The CDR3 DNA reads TGTGCCAGCAGCTCCCGGACTAGCAAGTGGGGTGAGCAGTTCTTC. The chain recombines TRBV7-9 with TRBJ2-1; 8 bases agree with TRBD2. CDR3 size: 15 residues. V lost 4 bases and J lost 9; bases outside the gene matches: 11. CDR1 is SEHNR, CDR2 FQNEAQ, per germline (reference sequence).

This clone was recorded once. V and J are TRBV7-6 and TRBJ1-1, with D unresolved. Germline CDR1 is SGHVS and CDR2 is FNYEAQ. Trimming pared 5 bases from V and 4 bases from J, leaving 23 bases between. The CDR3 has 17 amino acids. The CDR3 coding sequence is TGTGCCAGCAGCAATCCAATCGATAGGGCGGTGGCCACTGAAGCTTTCTTT. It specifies CASSNPIDRAVATEAFF.

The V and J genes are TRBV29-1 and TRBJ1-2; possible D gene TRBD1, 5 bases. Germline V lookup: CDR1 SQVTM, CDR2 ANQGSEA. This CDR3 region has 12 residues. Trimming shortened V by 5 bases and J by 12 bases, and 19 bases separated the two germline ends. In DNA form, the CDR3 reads TGCAGCGTTACCATGACAGATCTTATACACACCTTC. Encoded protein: CSVTMTDLIHTF.

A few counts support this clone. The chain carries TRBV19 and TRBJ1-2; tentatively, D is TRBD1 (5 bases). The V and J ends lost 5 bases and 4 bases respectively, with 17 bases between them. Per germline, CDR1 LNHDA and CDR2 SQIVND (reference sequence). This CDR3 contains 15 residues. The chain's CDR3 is CASSPLRGVRYGYTF. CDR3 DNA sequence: TGTGCCAGTAGTCCCCTAAGGGGCGTCCGCTATGGCTACACCTTC.

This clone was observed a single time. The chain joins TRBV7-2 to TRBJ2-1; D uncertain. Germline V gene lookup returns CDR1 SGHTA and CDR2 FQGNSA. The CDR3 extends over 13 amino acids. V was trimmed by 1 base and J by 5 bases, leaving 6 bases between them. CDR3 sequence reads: CASSLGPDNEQFF. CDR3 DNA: TGTGCCAGCAGCTTAGGACCCGACAATGAGCAGTTCTTC.

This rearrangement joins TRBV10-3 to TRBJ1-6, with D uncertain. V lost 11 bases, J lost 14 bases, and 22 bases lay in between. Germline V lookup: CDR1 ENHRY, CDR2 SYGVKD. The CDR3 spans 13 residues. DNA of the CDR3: TGTGCCTCGTCCGAGAGGGCGGAGCAGTCCCTCCACTTT. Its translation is CASSERAEQSLHF.

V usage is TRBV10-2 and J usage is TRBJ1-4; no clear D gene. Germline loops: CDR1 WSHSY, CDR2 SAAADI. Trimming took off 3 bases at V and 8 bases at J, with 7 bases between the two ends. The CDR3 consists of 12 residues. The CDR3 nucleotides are TGCGCCAGCAGTGAATCTCTGGAAAAACTGTTTTTT. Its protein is CASSESLEKLFF.

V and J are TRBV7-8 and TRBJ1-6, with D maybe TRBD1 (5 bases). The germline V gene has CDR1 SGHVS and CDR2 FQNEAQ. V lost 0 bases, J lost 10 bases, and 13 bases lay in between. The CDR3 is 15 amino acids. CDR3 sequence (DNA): TGTGCCAGCAGCTTAGCAGGGGCGGGGGGGTCACCCCTCCACTTT. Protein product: CASSLAGAGGSPLHF.

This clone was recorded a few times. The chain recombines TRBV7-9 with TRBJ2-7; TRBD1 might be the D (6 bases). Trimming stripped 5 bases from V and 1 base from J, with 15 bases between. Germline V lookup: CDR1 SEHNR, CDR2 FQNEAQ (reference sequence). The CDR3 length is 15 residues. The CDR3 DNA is TGTGCCAGCAGCCCCAAATTACAGGGTTCCTACGAGCAGTACTTC. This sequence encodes CASSPKLQGSYEQYF.

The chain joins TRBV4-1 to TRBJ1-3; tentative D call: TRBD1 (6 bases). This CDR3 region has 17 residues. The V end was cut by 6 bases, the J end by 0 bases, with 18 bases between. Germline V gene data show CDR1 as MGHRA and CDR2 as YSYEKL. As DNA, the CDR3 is TGCGCCAGCAGACCCATAGGGGGAAAGAGCTCTGGAAACACCATATATTTT. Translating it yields CASRPIGGKSSGNTIYF.

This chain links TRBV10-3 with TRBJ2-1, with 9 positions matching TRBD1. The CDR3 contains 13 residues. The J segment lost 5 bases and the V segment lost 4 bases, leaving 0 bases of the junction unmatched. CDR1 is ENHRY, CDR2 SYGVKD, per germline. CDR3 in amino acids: CAISGDRDNEQFF. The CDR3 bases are TGTGCCATCAGTGGGGACAGGGACAATGAGCAGTTCTTC.

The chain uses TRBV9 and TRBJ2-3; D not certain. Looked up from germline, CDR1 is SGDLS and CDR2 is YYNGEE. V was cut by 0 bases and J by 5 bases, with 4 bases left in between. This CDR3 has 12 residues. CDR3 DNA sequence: TGTGCCAGCAGCGTAGCTGAAGATACGCAGTATTTT. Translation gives CASSVAEDTQYF.

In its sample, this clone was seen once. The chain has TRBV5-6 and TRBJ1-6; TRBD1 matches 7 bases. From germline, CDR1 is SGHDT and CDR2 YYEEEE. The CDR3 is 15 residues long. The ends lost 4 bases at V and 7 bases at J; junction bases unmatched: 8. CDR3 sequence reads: CASSQTGTENSPLHF. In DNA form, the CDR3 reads TGTGCCAGCAGCCAAACCGGGACAGAGAATTCACCCCTCCACTTT.